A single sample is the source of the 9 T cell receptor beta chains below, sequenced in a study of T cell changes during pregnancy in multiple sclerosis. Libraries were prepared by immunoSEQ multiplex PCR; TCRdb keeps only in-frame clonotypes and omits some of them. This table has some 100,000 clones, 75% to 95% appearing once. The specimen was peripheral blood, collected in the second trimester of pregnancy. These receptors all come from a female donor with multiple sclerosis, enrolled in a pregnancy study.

The CDR3 sequence: CASSQTAVNQPQHF. CDR3 in DNA: TGTGCCAGCAGCCAGACAGCCGTTAATCAGCCCCAGCATTTT. This chain connects TRBV27 to TRBJ1-5; weak D call: TRBD1 (5 bases). Germline V gene lookup returns CDR1 MNHEY and CDR2 SMNVEV (reference sequence). The CDR3 totals 14 residues. The V end lost 6 bases, the J end lost 4 bases, and 13 bases lay between the germline ends.

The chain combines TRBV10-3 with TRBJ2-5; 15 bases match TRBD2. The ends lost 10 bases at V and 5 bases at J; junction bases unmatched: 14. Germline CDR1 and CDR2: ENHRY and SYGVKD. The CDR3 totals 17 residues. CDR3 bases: TGTGCCACCCGCCTGGGACTAGCGGGAGGAGTACAGGAGACCCAGTACTTC. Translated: CATRLGLAGGVQETQYF.

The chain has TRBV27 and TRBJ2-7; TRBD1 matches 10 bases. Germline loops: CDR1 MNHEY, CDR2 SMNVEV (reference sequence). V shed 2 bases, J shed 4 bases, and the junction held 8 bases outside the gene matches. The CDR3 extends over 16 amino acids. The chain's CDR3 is CASSLRGQGYFYEQYF. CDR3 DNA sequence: TGTGCCAGCAGTTTAAGGGGACAGGGGTATTTTTACGAGCAGTACTTC.

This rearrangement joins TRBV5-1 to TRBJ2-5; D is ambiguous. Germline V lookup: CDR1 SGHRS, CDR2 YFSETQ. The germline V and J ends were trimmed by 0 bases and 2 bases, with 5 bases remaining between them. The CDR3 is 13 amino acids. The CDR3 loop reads CASSLGRQETQYF. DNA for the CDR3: TGCGCCAGCAGCTTGGGTAGACAAGAGACCCAGTACTTC.

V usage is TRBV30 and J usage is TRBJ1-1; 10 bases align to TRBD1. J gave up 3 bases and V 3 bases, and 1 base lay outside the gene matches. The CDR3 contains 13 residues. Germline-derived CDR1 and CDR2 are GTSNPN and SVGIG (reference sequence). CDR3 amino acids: CAWRGQGYTEAFF. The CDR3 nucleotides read TGTGCCTGGAGGGGACAGGGGTACACTGAAGCTTTCTTT.

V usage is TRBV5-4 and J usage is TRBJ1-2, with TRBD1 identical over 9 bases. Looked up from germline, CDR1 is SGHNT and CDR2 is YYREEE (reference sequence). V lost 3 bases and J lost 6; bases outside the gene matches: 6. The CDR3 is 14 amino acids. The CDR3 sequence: CASSSPGQGNGYTF. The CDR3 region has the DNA TGTGCCAGCAGCTCGCCGGGACAGGGCAATGGCTACACCTTC.

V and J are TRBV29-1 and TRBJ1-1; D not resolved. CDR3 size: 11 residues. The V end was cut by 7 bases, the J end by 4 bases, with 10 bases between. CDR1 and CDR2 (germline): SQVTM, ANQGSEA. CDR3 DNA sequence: TGCAGCGCTGGGAGGGCCACTGAAGCTTTCTTT. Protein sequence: CSAGRATEAFF.

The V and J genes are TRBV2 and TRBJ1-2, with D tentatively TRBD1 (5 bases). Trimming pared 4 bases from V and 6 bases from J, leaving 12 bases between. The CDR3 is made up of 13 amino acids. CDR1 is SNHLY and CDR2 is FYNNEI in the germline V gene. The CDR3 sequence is CASSVRQGNGYTF. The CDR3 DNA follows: TGTGCCAGCAGTGTTCGGCAGGGTAATGGCTACACCTTC. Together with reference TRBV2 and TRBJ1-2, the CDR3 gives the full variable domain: EPEVTQTPSHQVTQMGQEVILRCVPISNHLYFYWYRQILGQKVEFLVSFYNNEISEKSEIFDDQFSVERPDGSNFTLKIRSTKLEDSAMYFCASSVRQGNGYTFGSGTRLTVV.

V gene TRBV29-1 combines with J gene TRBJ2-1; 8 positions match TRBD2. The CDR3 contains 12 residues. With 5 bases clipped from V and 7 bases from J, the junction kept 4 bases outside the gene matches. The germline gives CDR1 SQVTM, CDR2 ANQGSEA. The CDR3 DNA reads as TGCAGCGTTTCGGGAGGGTGGAATGAGCAGTTCTTC. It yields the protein CSVSGGWNEQFF.